Sequencing of this T cell receptor beta chain was carried out in a study of shared clonotypes between healthy human individuals. Study-level results: The researchers took only blood, and tissue repertoires probably look different.

On this clone: Its antigen is still unknown.

The donors, healthy adults who were HIV-negative, had experienced no recent acute infections or vaccinations. The protocol was immunoSEQ multiplex PCR, while the TCRdb copy is restricted to in-frame clones and leaves out a portion. The sample has millions of clones, approximately 93% seen once. The specimen sequenced was naive CD4+ T cells from PBMCs. Subset in this sample: CD45RA+ positively selected. The receptor was isolated from a young man in good health. Some clones in this sample may be carry-over from other donors' samples.

The CDR3 region has the DNA TGCGCCAGCAGCTTGGGAATCGGGGGAGGTACCTACGAGCAGTACTTC. It encodes CASSLGIGGGTYEQYF. The gene calls are TRBV5-1 and TRBJ2-7; possibly TRBD2 for D (6 bases). The germline V gene has CDR1 SGHRS and CDR2 YFSETQ. Trimming removed 0 bases at V and 2 bases at J, with 15 bases between. The CDR3 covers 16 residues.